Presented here are 11 T cell receptor beta chains from one specimen sequenced in a study of response to subunit inactivated influenza vaccine. TCRdb used MiXCR to reprocess the RT-PCR reads, holding one entry per CDR3 protein. The table lists under 200,000 distinct CDR3 sequences, roughly a tenth of them singletons. This specimen was non-naive T cells sorted from PBMCs, taken 45 days after vaccination. All receptors derive from a man aged 50 or older who received an inactivated influenza vaccine.

In this sample, this clonotype turned up a few times. The chain carries TRBV7-8 and TRBJ2-5; 8 nucleotides agree with TRBD1. CDR1 SGHVS and CDR2 FQNEAQ come from the germline V gene. The CDR3 has 15 amino acids. The ends lost 1 base at V and 5 bases at J; junction bases unmatched: 6. The CDR3 reads CASSLGGTGFETQYF. The DNA of the CDR3 is TGTGCCAGCAGCTTAGGGGGGACAGGCTTCGAGACCCAGTACTTC.

There are many counts of this clonotype. The V call is TRBV7-9, the J call TRBJ2-3; 10 bases fit TRBD2. The junction had 7 bases not matched to a gene; V was cut back by 5 bases and J by 2 bases. The CDR3 is 16 amino acids. CDR1 and CDR2 (germline): SEHNR, FQNEAQ (reference sequence). Here the CDR3 reads CASSLISGGDTDTQYF. The CDR3 region has the DNA TGTGCCAGCAGCCTAATCAGCGGGGGGGACACAGATACGCAGTATTTT. Based on the CDR3 plus reference TRBV7-9 and TRBJ2-3, the full variable domain is DTGVSQNPRHKITKRGQNVTFRCDPISEHNRLYWYRQTLGQGPEFLTYFQNEAQLEKSRLLSDRFSAERPKGSFSTLEIQRTEQGDSAMYLCASSLISGGDTDTQYFGPGTRLTVL.

This clonotype appeared many times. The chain couples TRBV19 to TRBJ1-5; D call uncertain. Trimming shortened V by 7 bases and J by 5 bases, and 9 bases separated the two germline ends. Germline CDR1 is LNHDA and CDR2 is SQIVND (reference sequence). CDR3 length: 12 amino acids. CDR3 sequence (DNA): TGTGCCAGTACCGATTCGTATCAGCCCCAGCATTTT. This translates into CASTDSYQPQHF.

There are a few counts of this clonotype. A read error may account for a junction end that differs from germline. The chain links TRBV20-1 to TRBJ2-7, with D tentatively TRBD1 (6 bases). The V gene's germline CDR1 is DFQATT and CDR2 SNEGSKA (reference sequence). The CDR3 spans 9 residues. The CDR3 spells CSPGQGIDF. The DNA of the CDR3 is TGCAGTCCGGGGCAGGGGATTGACTTC.

This clonotype was seen repeatedly, ten times or more. The chain carries TRBV13 and TRBJ2-1; a weak D match, TRBD2 (5 bases). From germline, CDR1 is PRHDT and CDR2 FYEKMQ (reference sequence). The CDR3 consists of 17 residues. The ends were cut back, 0 bases at V and 7 bases at J, with 19 bases in the middle. The CDR3: CASSLGGGVDGRNEQFF. Written as DNA, the CDR3 is TGTGCCAGCAGCTTAGGAGGAGGCGTAGATGGAAGGAATGAGCAGTTCTTC.

This clonotype was detected a few times. The chain carries TRBV7-6 and TRBJ2-7; a weak D match, TRBD2 (5 bases). The CDR3 runs 14 residues. From germline, CDR1 is SGHVS and CDR2 FNYEAQ. V dropped 4 bases and J dropped 7 bases, with 17 bases sitting between them. This chain's CDR3 is CASSSTWNPGEQYF. In nucleotides, the CDR3 is TGTGCCAGCAGCTCCACATGGAATCCGGGGGAGCAGTACTTC.

This clonotype was seen more than once but under ten times. CDR3 sequence (DNA): TGTGCCAGCAGTTTCTTACTTCGGGACAGGGAAAATCAGCCCCAGCATTTT. It encodes CASSFLLRDRENQPQHF. The chain links TRBV6-2 or TRBV6-3 to TRBJ1-5; 9 bases are shared with TRBD1. CDR1 is MNHEY and CDR2 is SVGEGT in the germline V gene. V was clipped by 4 bases and J by 4 bases; unmatched bases: 11. The CDR3 sequence is 17 residues long.

The genes are TRBV24-1 and TRBJ2-7; 12 nucleotides line up with TRBD2. The V gene's germline CDR1 is KGHDR and CDR2 SFDVKD. V shed 3 bases and J 7 bases; nucleotides not matched to a gene: 3. This CDR3 spans 14 amino acids. The CDR3 loop reads CATSDPTSGGEQYF. The CDR3 DNA sequence: TGTGCCACCAGTGATCCGACTAGCGGGGGAGAGCAGTACTTC.

This clonotype was detected ten times or more. The chain recombines TRBV28 with TRBJ2-2, with D possibly matching TRBD2 (6 bases). CDR3 size: 14 residues. Germline loops: CDR1 MDHEN, CDR2 SYDVKM. V lost 7 bases and J 6 bases, leaving 15 bases between the germline ends. The CDR3 DNA reads as TGTGCCAGCAACCTCTCCGGGGGAGCCGGGGAGCTGTTTTTT. Translated, it gives CASNLSGGAGELFF.

The chain combines TRBV6-5 with TRBJ1-1; D might be TRBD1 (5 bases). CDR1 is MNHEY, CDR2 SVGAGI, per germline. Trimming removed 0 bases at V and 0 bases at J, with 20 bases between. The CDR3 extends over 19 amino acids. CDR3 DNA sequence: TGTGCCAGCAGTTACTCATCCCGCCGGGCCGGGACCCTGAACACTGAAGCTTTCTTT. It translates to CASSYSSRRAGTLNTEAFF.

This clonotype came up many times. The V and J genes are TRBV2 and TRBJ2-1; TRBD2 aligns across 9 bases. The CDR3 consists of 14 residues. The V gene end was trimmed by 7 bases and the J gene end by 9 bases; junction bases not matched to a gene: 10. Germline-derived CDR1 and CDR2 are SNHLY and FYNNEI. The chain's CDR3 is CASTSGLAMSEQFF. The DNA of the CDR3 is TGTGCCAGCACATCCGGACTAGCGATGAGTGAGCAGTTCTTC.